These 28 T cell receptor beta chains originate from one sample sequenced in a study of blood T cell repertoires in COVID-19. Method: immunoSEQ multiplex PCR; TCRdb's copy keeps in-frame clones and lacks some. Among about 440,000 clones listed, nearly 90% were seen once. Sequencing was carried out using PBMCs or T cells enriched from blood (not recorded which). These receptors came from a woman aged 18-30 years with acute COVID-19.

The chain joins TRBV28 to TRBJ1-4; D is possibly TRBD1 (5 bases). Per the germline V gene, CDR1 is MDHEN and CDR2 is SYDVKM. The CDR3 runs 11 residues. V was cut by 5 bases and J by 10 bases, with 8 bases left in between. The CDR3 nucleotides are TGTGCCAGCAGTAGACAGATAAAACTGTTTTTT. Protein: CASSRQIKLFF.

The chain employs TRBV7-9 and TRBJ2-3; a weak D match, TRBD1 (5 bases). The CDR3 has 16 amino acids. Trimming left V 2 bases short and J 0 bases short, with 12 bases between. Germline lookup yields CDR1 SEHNR and CDR2 FQNEAQ (reference sequence). The CDR3 region has the DNA TGTGCCAGCAGCTTACAGGGCACCCATAGCACAGATACGCAGTATTTT. It encodes CASSLQGTHSTDTQYF.

The chain is built from TRBV28 and TRBJ1-4; D uncertain. Trimming removed 3 bases at V and 4 bases at J, with 9 bases between. CDR1 is MDHEN and CDR2 is SYDVKM in the germline V gene. This CDR3 comprises 14 residues. The CDR3 sequence is CASSLSQSNEKLFF. CDR3 nucleotides: TGTGCCAGCAGTTTGTCACAGAGTAATGAAAAACTGTTTTTT.

This clone appeared once. This chain links TRBV19 with TRBJ1-5; tentative D call: TRBD1 (5 bases). CDR1 is LNHDA, CDR2 SQIVND, per germline (reference sequence). This CDR3 region has 12 residues. Trimming stripped 5 bases from V and 9 bases from J, with 11 bases between. The CDR3 DNA follows: TGTGCCAGTAGTCCAGACAGTGGGCCCCAGCATTTT. Translating it yields CASSPDSGPQHF.

The CDR3 sequence is CSVEVLGDLEKFF. The CDR3 DNA reads as TGCAGCGTTGAAGTCCTAGGAGATTTGGAGAAGTTCTTC. The V call is TRBV29-1, the J call TRBJ2-1; no clear D. Germline CDR1 and CDR2: SQVTM and ANQGSEA. The CDR3 runs to 13 residues. Trimming removed 1 base at V and 14 bases at J, with 18 bases between.

The J gene is TRBJ1-6, the V gene TRBV4-3, with D possibly TRBD1 on 5 matching bases. The CDR3 is 16 residues long. Trimming removed 1 base from V and 6 bases from J, with 13 bases in between. Germline loops: CDR1 LGHNA, CDR2 YSLEER. The CDR3 loop is CASSQGTGGFNSPLHF. CDR3 sequence (DNA): TGCGCCAGCAGCCAAGGCACGGGGGGTTTTAATTCACCCCTCCACTTT.

V and J are TRBV28 and TRBJ1-2; 7 bases agree with TRBD1. Germline values: CDR1 MDHEN, CDR2 SYDVKM. The CDR3 length is 15 residues. J lost 8 bases, V lost 3 bases, and 12 bases had no gene match. CDR3 sequence (DNA): TGTGCCAGCAGTTTTCCCTACGACAGGGTGGGAGGCTACACCTTC. Protein product: CASSFPYDRVGGYTF.

The V and J genes are TRBV13 and TRBJ2-7, with 8 bases fitting TRBD1. Germline V gene sequence: CDR1 PRHDT, CDR2 FYEKMQ (reference sequence). This CDR3 is 14 amino acids long. V was pared by 0 bases and J by 5 bases, with 3 bases of the junction left unmatched. The CDR3 is CASSLGRGRDEQYF. The CDR3 nucleotides read TGTGCCAGCAGCTTAGGCAGGGGGCGCGACGAGCAGTACTTC.

The chain combines TRBV6-5 with TRBJ1-4; no firm D call. Germline loops: CDR1 MNHEY, CDR2 SVGAGI. The V gene lost 2 bases and the J gene lost 8 bases, with 12 bases spanning the gap. The CDR3 consists of 14 residues. The CDR3 is CASSYSVLEEKLFF. The CDR3, as DNA: TGTGCCAGCAGTTACAGCGTGTTAGAGGAAAAACTGTTTTTT.

The chain combines TRBV6-2 or TRBV6-3 with TRBJ2-1, with 7 bases matching TRBD2. J gave up 4 bases and V 0 bases, and 6 bases lay outside the gene matches. The CDR3 spans 16 residues. Germline V gene sequence: CDR1 MNHEY, CDR2 SVGEGT. CDR3 DNA: TGTGCCAGCAGTTACTCCATCCAGCGGGGATACAATGAGCAGTTCTTC. This translates into CASSYSIQRGYNEQFF.

The chain employs TRBV11-2 and TRBJ2-1, with D perhaps matching TRBD1 (5 bases). CDR3 length: 13 amino acids. CDR1 SGHAT and CDR2 FQNNGV come from the germline V gene. V lost 3 bases and J lost 6, with 9 bases in between. CDR3 region: CASSLRQINEQFF. For the CDR3, the DNA is TGTGCCAGCAGCTTGCGACAGATCAATGAGCAGTTCTTC.

V is TRBV6-5 and J is TRBJ1-2, with 8 bases lining up with TRBD1. CDR1 is MNHEY, CDR2 SVGAGI, per germline. This CDR3 contains 13 residues. Trimming cost V 2 bases and J 7 bases; bases outside gene matches: 3. CDR3 in amino acids: CASSYTDRAGYTF. CDR3 bases: TGTGCCAGCAGTTACACGGACAGGGCTGGCTACACCTTC.

In its sample, this clone was seen a few times. The genes are TRBV5-6 and TRBJ1-6, with TRBD1 identical over 7 bases. Per the germline V gene, CDR1 is SGHDT and CDR2 is YYEEEE. V lost 0 bases, J lost 5 bases, and 8 bases stayed unmatched. The CDR3 has 17 amino acids. CDR3 loop: CASSLAGGQVDNSPLHF. The CDR3 region has the DNA TGTGCCAGCAGCTTGGCCGGTGGACAGGTCGATAATTCACCCCTCCACTTT.

This clone is a singleton in its sample. The rearrangement links TRBV2 to TRBJ2-2; TRBD1 matches at 7 bases. Germline-derived CDR1 and CDR2 are SNHLY and FYNNEI. The CDR3 covers 14 residues. The trim removed 8 bases at V and 7 bases at J, leaving 10 bases unmatched. CDR3 in amino acids: CASGSRGQGGELFF. In nucleotides, the CDR3 is TGTGCCAGCGGTTCGAGGGGGCAGGGCGGGGAGCTGTTTTTT. Drawing the rest from reference TRBV2 and TRBJ2-2, the complete variable domain is EPEVTQTPSHQVTQMGQEVILRCVPISNHLYFYWYRQILGQKVEFLVSFYNNEISEKSEIFDDQFSVERPDGSNFTLKIRSTKLEDSAMYFCASGSRGQGGELFFGEGSRLTVL.

This clone was detected once. The J gene is TRBJ1-1, the V gene TRBV5-6; D unclear. V was pared by 4 bases and J by 4 bases, with 14 bases between. The CDR3 has 14 amino acids. CDR1 is SGHDT, CDR2 YYEEEE, per germline. The chain's CDR3 is CASSHYTGVTEAFF. CDR3 sequence (DNA): TGTGCCAGCAGCCACTACACCGGGGTCACTGAAGCTTTCTTT.

V gene TRBV19 combines with J gene TRBJ2-5; tentatively, D is TRBD1 (6 bases). Per the germline V gene, CDR1 is LNHDA and CDR2 is SQIVND (reference sequence). This CDR3 region has 12 residues. The ends were cut back, 2 bases at V and 5 bases at J, with 6 bases in the middle. CDR3 nucleotide sequence: TGTGCCAGTAGTATACAGGGGGAGACCCAGTACTTC. This encodes CASSIQGETQYF.

This clone occurred once. The chain couples TRBV18 to TRBJ2-7, with a tentative D call TRBD1 (6 bases). This CDR3 is 13 amino acids long. Germline V gene sequence: CDR1 KGHSH, CDR2 LQKENI. The V and J ends lost 6 bases and 3 bases respectively, with 12 bases between them. In nucleotides, the CDR3 is TGTGCCAGCTCGCTTCGGGACAACTACGAGCAGTACTTC. Translating it yields CASSLRDNYEQYF.

J is TRBJ1-1 and V is TRBV9; 8 bases are a match to TRBD1. The CDR3 totals 15 residues. V lost 4 bases, J lost 7 bases, and 12 bases stayed unmatched. CDR1 and CDR2 from the germline V gene are SGDLS and YYNGEE. The CDR3 sequence: CASSPNEDRELEAFF. The CDR3 nucleotides are TGTGCCAGCAGCCCGAACGAGGACAGGGAGCTTGAAGCTTTCTTT. The full variable domain, with the rest looked up from reference TRBV9 and TRBJ1-1, is DSGVTQTPKHLITATGQRVTLRCSPRSGDLSVYWYQQSLDQGLQFLIQYYNGEERAKGNILERFSAQQFPDLHSELNLSSLELGDSALYFCASSPNEDRELEAFFGQGTRLTVV.

The rearrangement uses TRBV4-1 and TRBJ1-4; TRBD1 is a possible D gene (6 bases). The CDR3 runs 15 residues. V dropped 1 base and J dropped 8 bases, with 14 bases sitting between them. Germline V gene data show CDR1 as MGHRA and CDR2 as YSYEKL. CDR3 bases: TGCGCCAGCAGCCAAGTTCACAGGGCAGAAGAAAAACTGTTTTTT. This gives the protein CASSQVHRAEEKLFF.

J is TRBJ1-3 and V is TRBV4-1, with D perhaps TRBD1 (5 bases). There are 15 residues in the CDR3. Germline CDR1 and CDR2: MGHRA and YSYEKL. V dropped 4 bases and J dropped 0 bases, with 10 bases sitting between them. The CDR3 region is CASSRPGFSGNTIYF. The CDR3 region has the DNA TGCGCCAGCAGCCGGCCAGGGTTCTCTGGAAACACCATATATTTT.

The rearrangement links TRBV6-5 to TRBJ2-7; 8 bases fit TRBD1. The germline gives CDR1 MNHEY, CDR2 SVGAGI. The V gene end was trimmed by 3 bases and the J gene end by 7 bases; junction bases not matched to a gene: 8. The CDR3 is 14 residues long. The CDR3 loop reads CASSYGQGAWEQYF. Written as DNA, the CDR3 is TGTGCCAGCAGTTATGGGCAGGGGGCTTGGGAGCAGTACTTC.

This rearrangement joins TRBV11-2 to TRBJ2-7; 9 bases are a match to TRBD1. With 5 bases clipped from V and 5 bases from J, the junction kept 10 bases outside the gene matches. CDR1 is SGHAT and CDR2 is FQNNGV in the germline V gene. This CDR3 spans 15 amino acids. Here the CDR3 reads CASSPRQGVSDEQYF. CDR3 in DNA: TGTGCCAGCAGCCCAAGACAGGGGGTATCTGACGAGCAGTACTTC.

This clone came up once. This chain joins TRBV6-5 and TRBJ2-1; 7 bases are shared with TRBD1. This CDR3 spans 13 amino acids. J gave up 7 bases and V 6 bases, and 6 bases lay outside the gene matches. In germline, CDR1 is MNHEY, CDR2 SVGAGI. The CDR3 DNA sequence: TGTGCCAGCAGCTCCGGGACAGTAAATGAGCAGTTCTTC. Its protein product is CASSSGTVNEQFF.

The gene calls are TRBV11-2 and TRBJ1-1; D not certain. V was shortened by 2 bases and J by 3 bases, with 7 bases between the two germline ends. This CDR3 contains 13 residues. Germline CDR1 reads SGHAT; CDR2 reads FQNNGV. The CDR3 nucleotides read TGTGCCAGCAGCTTAACAGATTACACTGAAGCTTTCTTT. Residues: CASSLTDYTEAFF.

The chain recombines TRBV19 with TRBJ2-1, with TRBD2 matching over 12 bases. V trimming: 6 bases; J trimming: 4 bases; junction bases outside the gene matches: 10. Germline CDR1 reads LNHDA; CDR2 reads SQIVND (reference sequence). The CDR3 is made up of 17 amino acids. DNA for the CDR3: TGTGCCAGTAGAAAACAGGGGACTAGCGGGTTTTACAATGAGCAGTTCTTC. Amino acids: CASRKQGTSGFYNEQFF.

This chain joins TRBV18 and TRBJ1-3; 8 bases are shared with TRBD1. CDR3 length: 14 amino acids. Trimming took 6 bases from V and 4 from J; bases not matched to a gene: 5. Germline CDR1 KGHSH, CDR2 LQKENI. CDR3 nucleotides: TGTGCCAGCTCTTTCGGACAGGGAGGAAACACCATATATTTT. Translating it yields CASSFGQGGNTIYF.

The V gene is TRBV7-9, the J gene TRBJ1-2; D remains unclear. The ends were cut back, 1 base at V and 5 bases at J, with 14 bases in the middle. Germline V gene sequence: CDR1 SEHNR, CDR2 FQNEAQ (reference sequence). The CDR3 runs 15 residues. In nucleotides, the CDR3 is TGTGCCAGCAGCTTAGGATCGCAGAATGTGTATGGCTACACCTTC. This translates into CASSLGSQNVYGYTF.

The rearrangement links TRBV6-5 to TRBJ1-6; a weak D match, TRBD1 (5 bases). The CDR3 contains 16 residues. Per the germline V gene, CDR1 is MNHEY and CDR2 is SVGAGI. The ends were cut back, 2 bases at V and 6 bases at J, with 14 bases in the middle. CDR3 in amino acids: CASSYRTYRSNSPLHF. In DNA, the CDR3 is TGTGCCAGCAGTTACCGTACCTACAGGAGTAATTCACCCCTCCACTTT.